This T cell receptor (beta chain) derives from a study of metastatic and nonmetastatic thyroid tumors. The wider study: Samples came from malignant and benign thyroid patients, and repertoires were compared across blood and tumor or nodule tissue.

This clone was observed a few times. Its antigen is as yet unknown. Patients had received no treatment of any kind before thyroid surgery. In the authors' workflow: Variation in CDR3 across clinicopathological groups served as the basis for constructing a distant-metastasis classifier in papillary thyroid cancer. TCRdb re-analyzed the PCR reads using MiXCR. The authors' filters were not applied to this entry. Here the sample spans over 50,000 clones, more than 25% being singletons. Study results and limitations: A significant increase in TCR beta diversity was reportedly seen in malignant thyroid tumors relative to benign nodules, in blood and tumor.

V trimming: 6 bases; J trimming: 2 bases; junction bases outside the gene matches: 8. The CDR3 has 15 amino acids. The germline gives CDR1 MNHNS, CDR2 SASEGT. The sequenced material came from blood. This clonotype was sampled from a female donor with papillary thyroid cancer or a benign thyroid nodule (not recorded which). Some clones in this sample may be carry-over from other donors' samples. The V gene is TRBV6-1, the J gene TRBJ2-3, with 7 positions matching TRBD2. The CDR3 spells CASSLGSGVTDTQYF. In DNA form, the CDR3 reads TGTGCCAGCAGCCTAGGGAGCGGGGTCACAGATACGCAGTATTTT.